The entry below describes one T cell receptor beta chain. The sample is drawn from a study of blood T cell repertoires in COVID-19. Study information: T cells, B-cell-depleted T cells, or PBMCs supplied cDNA or gDNA.

The method was immunoSEQ multiplex PCR; TCRdb's version includes in-frame clones alone and lacks a portion of them. The sample records about 94,000 clones, roughly 84% being singletons. After removal of 6 bases from V and 6 bases from J, the junction contained 7 bases not matched to a gene. CDR3 length equals 15 residues. Germline V CDR1 and CDR2: MDHEN, SYDVKM. The sample taken for sequencing was peripheral blood. The TCR was taken from a man in his sixties with acute or convalescent COVID-19. The genes are TRBV28 and TRBJ1-5; TRBD1 aligns across 11 bases. Here the CDR3 reads CASRPSGQGVQPQHF. The CDR3 DNA reads TGTGCCAGCAGGCCTTCGGGACAGGGGGTTCAGCCCCAGCATTTT.